This TCR beta chain came from a study of T cells after posttransplantation cyclophosphamide. Per germline, CDR1 SQVTM and CDR2 ANQGSEA. V shed 7 bases, J shed 8 bases, and the junction held 4 bases outside the gene matches. The CDR3 covers 13 residues. Generated by immunoSEQ multiplex PCR, the TCRdb table keeps only in-frame clones and is missing some. The sample has around 22,000 clones; 80% to 90% are singletons. Control samples came 1 year after myeloablative marrow transplants with methotrexate plus calcineurin inhibitor. This TCR came from a female patient aged 50-59 years who received an allogeneic stem cell transplant from an unrelated donor, was CMV-positive, and had chronic GVHD only. Some T cells may have come from the graft donor. The rearrangement links TRBV29-1 to TRBJ2-1; 14 bases match TRBD2. Sequenced material: PBMCs, taken after an allogeneic stem cell transplant with a calcineurin inhibitor and methotrexate. The CDR3 DNA reads as TGCAGCGCCCGGACTAGCGGGGGGTATGAGCAGTTCTTC. Translated: CSARTSGGYEQFF.